The sequence of this T cell receptor (beta chain) was determined in a study of spatial heterogeneity in lung cancer. Study in general: Unique TCR and UMI combinations averaged more than ten appearances each in raw reads.

This clonotype was detected many times. Time point of the sample: sample taken at primary tumor resection. Extraction of whole RNA from tumor, nontumor lung or frozen PBMC preceded unsorted sequencing. Samples were donated by 72 untreated early-stage non-small cell lung cancer patients. Unique molecular identifiers tagged every individual TCR cDNA molecule. In TCRdb, the 5' RACE reads were re-called with MiXCR into one record per CDR3 protein. The repertoire includes tens of thousands of distinct CDR3 sequences, approximately 12% of them detected once, and about two fifths sits in the top ten. The sequencing used PBMCs, collected at surgery. The sequence was obtained from a male donor with early-stage non-small cell lung cancer.

The CDR3 nucleotides are TGTGCCAGCAGCCGGACTAGCGGGAGGTCAGATACGCAGTATTTT. It specifies CASSRTSGRSDTQYF. V is TRBV6-6 and J is TRBJ2-3, with TRBD2 matching over 14 bases. The CDR3 loop spans 15 amino acids. Trimming at V came to 6 bases and at J to 4 bases, leaving 3 bases not matched to a gene. The germline V gene has CDR1 MNHNY and CDR2 SVGAGI (reference sequence).